The source of this TCR beta chain is a study of blood T cell repertoires in COVID-19. Study background: Samples of COVID-19 (acute and convalescent) were obtained from the United States, Italy and Spain. In each case, the material was cDNA or gDNA derived from T cells, B-cell-depleted T cells, or PBMCs.

Enrolled through a virtual design, the participants were between roughly 18 and 90 years of age and came from 24 US areas. Two negative PCRs, clearance, or symptom resolution characterized the recovered Cohort 3 donors. CDR1 is LNHDA, CDR2 SQIVND, per germline (reference sequence). Trimming took 5 bases from V and 12 from J, leaving 19 bases between them. The CDR3 loop spans 13 amino acids. This table comes from immunoSEQ multiplex PCR, and its TCRdb copy is limited to in-frame clones, with some not included. The repertoire holds over 200,000 clones, nearly 90% seen once, with about 10% in the top ten.

The sequenced material came from PBMCs or T cells enriched from blood (not recorded which). The receptor comes from a young man who had recovered from COVID-19. The chain couples TRBV19 to TRBJ1-1, with D perhaps matching TRBD1 (5 bases). The CDR3 DNA reads as TGTGCCAGTAGTGCCCAGGGTACCGGACGACCTTTCTTT. Protein sequence: CASSAQGTGRPFF.